Presented here are 20 T cell receptor beta chains from one specimen sequenced in a study of blood T cell repertoires in COVID-19. Measured with immunoSEQ multiplex PCR; TCRdb has only the in-frame clones, and not every one. The profile shows 350,000 or so clones, about 92% of them singletons. Sequencing input: peripheral blood. The receptor source for this set is a woman aged 55 to 70 with COVID-19, enrolled during active disease.

V and J are TRBV6-5 and TRBJ1-1, with D unclear. The CDR3 is 13 residues long. Looked up from germline, CDR1 is MNHEY and CDR2 is SVGAGI. V was trimmed by 7 bases and J by 4 bases, leaving 13 bases between them. CDR3 in DNA: TGTGCCAGCACCCCCCGGGTCGGCACTGAAGCTTTCTTT. This gives the protein CASTPRVGTEAFF.

The V gene is TRBV27, the J gene TRBJ2-2; 9 positions agree with TRBD1. The CDR3 length is 15 residues. Germline V gene data show CDR1 as MNHEY and CDR2 as SMNVEV (reference sequence). Germline trimming cut 6 bases from V and 3 bases from J; bases unmatched to any gene: 5. The CDR3 bases are TGTGCCAGCAGCCCGGGACAGGGTTACACCGGGGAGCTGTTTTTT. Residues: CASSPGQGYTGELFF.

This chain uses TRBV2 with TRBJ1-1; possible D gene TRBD1, 5 bases. Trimming stripped 3 bases from V and 7 bases from J, with 15 bases between. Germline CDR1 reads SNHLY; CDR2 reads FYNNEI. This CDR3 has 14 residues. The CDR3 DNA is TGTGCCAGCAGTGAGCCCTCAGGGCGCATTGAAGCTTTCTTT. Translated: CASSEPSGRIEAFF.

The chain recombines TRBV28 with TRBJ1-5, with D perhaps TRBD1 (6 bases). Germline CDR1 MDHEN, CDR2 SYDVKM. The V and J ends lost 6 bases and 0 bases respectively, with 15 bases between them. The CDR3 covers 16 residues. Written as DNA, the CDR3 is TGTGCCAGCAGGACAAACAGGGTCGGTAGCAATCAGCCCCAGCATTTT. It is translated as CASRTNRVGSNQPQHF.

This chain links TRBV5-4 with TRBJ1-3, with D hard to call. V was shortened by 2 bases and J by 1 base, with 4 bases between the two germline ends. CDR3 length: 13 amino acids. Per germline, CDR1 SGHNT and CDR2 YYREEE (reference sequence). In DNA, the CDR3 is TGTGCCAGCAGCTTCGGTTCTGGAAACACCATATATTTT. The encoded protein is CASSFGSGNTIYF. Variable domain in full (rest from reference TRBV5-4 and TRBJ1-3): ETGVTQSPTHLIKTRGQQVTLRCSSQSGHNTVSWYQQALGQGPQFIFQYYREEENGRGNFPPRFSGLQFPNYSSELNVNALELDDSALYLCASSFGSGNTIYFGEGSWLTVV.

This chain uses TRBV28 with TRBJ1-3; 9 nucleotides agree with TRBD1. Losses at the gene ends were 7 bases for V and 3 bases for J; bases not matched to a gene: 10. Germline V gives CDR1 MDHEN, CDR2 SYDVKM. The CDR3 contains 16 residues. CDR3 protein: CASNPDRDRVGNTIYF. CDR3 nucleotide sequence: TGTGCCAGCAATCCTGACCGGGACAGGGTTGGAAACACCATATATTTT. The full variable domain, in which reference TRBV28 and TRBJ1-3 provide the parts outside the CDR3, is DVKVTQSSRYLVKRTGEKVFLECVQDMDHENMFWYRQDPGLGLRLIYFSYDVKMKEKGDIPEGYSVSREKKERFSLILESASTNQTSMYLCASNPDRDRVGNTIYFGEGSWLTVV.

This chain connects TRBV6-5 to TRBJ1-5, with 9 nucleotides matching TRBD1. The CDR3 has 15 residues. Trimming at V came to 6 bases and at J to 5 bases, leaving 8 bases not matched to a gene. Germline CDR1 MNHEY, CDR2 SVGAGI. Here the CDR3 reads CASSPGTGFYQPQHF. The CDR3 DNA sequence: TGTGCCAGCAGCCCCGGGACAGGGTTCTATCAGCCCCAGCATTTT.

The chain uses TRBV4-2 and TRBJ2-3; TRBD2 agrees at 12 bases. This CDR3 comprises 17 residues. The ends lost 0 bases at V and 5 bases at J; junction bases unmatched: 6. CDR1 is LGHNA and CDR2 is YNFKEQ in the germline V gene. The CDR3 nucleotides are TGTGCCAGCAGCCAAGACGAGACTAGCGGGGGATTAGATACGCAGTATTTT. This translates into CASSQDETSGGLDTQYF.

V and J are TRBV5-1 and TRBJ2-1, with D possibly matching TRBD2 (6 bases). The germline V gene has CDR1 SGHRS and CDR2 YFSETQ. V shed 0 bases and J shed 8 bases, with 12 bases lying between them. The CDR3 is made up of 14 amino acids. The CDR3 here is CASSLAGRDDEQFF. DNA for the CDR3: TGCGCCAGCAGCTTGGCGGGGCGGGATGATGAGCAGTTCTTC. The complete variable domain, with remaining parts taken from reference TRBV5-1 and TRBJ2-1, reads KAGVTQTPRYLIKTRGQQVTLSCSPISGHRSVSWYQQTPGQGLQFLFEYFSETQRNKGNFPGRFSGRQFSNSRSEMNVSTLELGDSALYLCASSLAGRDDEQFFGPGTRLTVL.

The chain's CDR3 is CASSWGLAGVTYEQYF. The CDR3 bases are TGCGCCAGCAGCTGGGGCTTAGCGGGGGTCACCTACGAGCAGTACTTC. The chain employs TRBV5-1 and TRBJ2-7, with 9 bases identical to TRBD2. CDR1 and CDR2 (germline): SGHRS, YFSETQ. V was clipped by 3 bases and J by 2 bases; unmatched bases: 9. This CDR3 spans 16 amino acids.

V is TRBV19 and J is TRBJ1-2; 8 bases align to TRBD1. Germline-derived CDR1 and CDR2 are LNHDA and SQIVND (reference sequence). This CDR3 comprises 15 residues. The trim removed 4 bases at V and 6 bases at J, leaving 10 bases unmatched. The CDR3 sequence: CASSRAGGLPNGYTF. The CDR3 DNA is TGTGCCAGTAGTAGAGCAGGGGGCCTACCCAATGGCTACACCTTC.

As concerns this clone: Other nucleotide sequences in the sample specify the same CDR3. The rearrangement links TRBV5-1 to TRBJ1-1; D is unclear. Trimming took off 0 bases at V and 2 bases at J, with 8 bases between the two ends. From germline, CDR1 is SGHRS and CDR2 YFSETQ. The CDR3 sequence is 14 residues long. In DNA, the CDR3 is TGCGCCAGCAGCTTGGGCGGAGTTAACACTGAAGCTTTCTTT. It yields the protein CASSLGGVNTEAFF. Combining the CDR3 with reference TRBV5-1 and TRBJ1-1 gives the whole variable domain KAGVTQTPRYLIKTRGQQVTLSCSPISGHRSVSWYQQTPGQGLQFLFEYFSETQRNKGNFPGRFSGRQFSNSRSEMNVSTLELGDSALYLCASSLGGVNTEAFFGQGTRLTVV.

This chain uses TRBV5-1 with TRBJ1-2, with 7 bases matching TRBD1. V trimming: 3 bases; J trimming: 6 bases; junction bases outside the gene matches: 11. CDR1 and CDR2 from the germline V gene are SGHRS and YFSETQ. This CDR3 region has 15 residues. The CDR3 sequence is CASSYYSQGPDGYTF. CDR3 sequence (DNA): TGCGCCAGCAGCTACTATTCACAGGGGCCGGATGGCTACACCTTC.

The chain is built from TRBV19 and TRBJ2-6; 7 nucleotides align to TRBD1. J lost 3 bases, V lost 10 bases, and 12 bases had no gene match. The CDR3 covers 16 residues. CDR1 and CDR2 (germline): LNHDA, SQIVND (reference sequence). The CDR3 region has the DNA TGTGCCACATCCCGACAGGGCGCGGTTGGGGCCAACGTCCTGACTTTC. Translated, it gives CATSRQGAVGANVLTF.

CDR3 loop: CASSRGGDEQYF. CDR3 nucleotide sequence: TGTGCCAGCAGCCGGGGGGGTGACGAGCAGTACTTC. V is TRBV5-4 and J is TRBJ2-7, with 8 nucleotides matching TRBD2. The V gene end was trimmed by 4 bases and the J gene end by 5 bases; junction bases not matched to a gene: 2. The CDR3 consists of 12 residues. Germline V gives CDR1 SGHNT, CDR2 YYREEE (reference sequence).

The chain joins TRBV5-1 to TRBJ1-6; weak D call: TRBD1 (6 bases). CDR3 length: 14 amino acids. Germline-derived CDR1 and CDR2 are SGHRS and YFSETQ. Trimming removed 8 bases from V and 7 bases from J, with 16 bases in between. The CDR3, as DNA: TGCGCCAGTGGGACATCCGTGGGGAATTCACCCCTCCACTTT. Translation: CASGTSVGNSPLHF. Filled out from reference TRBV5-1 and TRBJ1-6, the complete variable domain reads KAGVTQTPRYLIKTRGQQVTLSCSPISGHRSVSWYQQTPGQGLQFLFEYFSETQRNKGNFPGRFSGRQFSNSRSEMNVSTLELGDSALYLCASGTSVGNSPLHFGNGTRLTVT.

The chain carries TRBV10-3 and TRBJ1-5; the D gene is possibly TRBD1 (6 bases). The CDR3 spans 12 residues. With 11 bases removed from V and 2 bases from J, the gap between germline ends came to 10 bases. Germline CDR1 and CDR2: ENHRY and SYGVKD. Written as DNA, the CDR3 is TGTGCCTCCGGGGGGCGCAATCAGCCCCAGCATTTT. This encodes CASGGRNQPQHF.

This clone has a handful of counts. The chain has TRBV9 and TRBJ2-5, with D possibly TRBD2 on 6 matching bases. V was pared by 2 bases and J by 5 bases, with 7 bases between. From germline, CDR1 is SGDLS and CDR2 YYNGEE. The CDR3 has 12 residues. The CDR3 nucleotides read TGTGCCAGCAGCGTGGAGGGGGAGACCCAGTACTTC. Translation gives CASSVEGETQYF.

The J gene is TRBJ2-3, the V gene TRBV6-5; TRBD2 is a possible D gene (6 bases). The CDR3 runs 15 residues. Per germline, CDR1 MNHEY and CDR2 SVGAGI. Trimming shortened V by 0 bases and J by 0 bases, and 7 bases separated the two germline ends. CDR3 coding DNA: TGTGCCAGCAGTTACTCCCGGGGGAGCACAGATACGCAGTATTTT. Translating it yields CASSYSRGSTDTQYF.

The gene calls are TRBV24-1 and TRBJ2-1; 14 nucleotides agree with TRBD2. The V segment lost 3 bases and the J segment 4 bases; nucleotides outside the gene matches: 1. This CDR3 contains 16 residues. In germline, CDR1 is KGHDR, CDR2 SFDVKD. The CDR3 loop reads CATSDGTSGGYNEQFF. The CDR3 DNA follows: TGTGCCACCAGTGATGGGACTAGCGGGGGTTACAATGAGCAGTTCTTC.